Listed here is a single T cell receptor (beta chain). Per the original methods: How many nucleated cells were present was estimated from reference gene primer amplification. Measured with immunoSEQ multiplex PCR; TCRdb has only the in-frame clones, and not every one. The D gene and trimming were derived from the DNA, and the V and J assignments and clone size from that table. The repertoire holds some 110,000 clones, about 84% seen once, with more than 13% in the top ten. This record belongs to a study of blood T cell repertoires in COVID-19. Study details: The United States, Italy and Spain provided the acute and convalescent COVID-19 samples. Sources were T cells, B-cell-depleted T cells, or PBMCs; the material itself was cDNA or gDNA.

The CDR3 extends over 16 amino acids. The V end was cut by 0 bases, the J end by 3 bases, with 12 bases between. The germline V gene has CDR1 MNHEY and CDR2 SMNVEV (reference sequence). The chain has TRBV27 and TRBJ1-5; D call uncertain. The sequence derives from an older woman with acute or convalescent COVID-19. The sample comprised peripheral blood. CDR3 protein: CASSLSAVKTNQPQHF. CDR3 bases: TGTGCCAGCAGTTTATCCGCGGTTAAGACCAATCAGCCCCAGCATTTT.